Listed here are 20 T cell receptor beta chains from one sample, sequenced in a study of T cells in Graves' hyperthyroidism and ophthalmopathy. Amplification targeted TCR beta CDR3 regions from RNA transcripts. A first-round RT-PCR of the TCR CDR3 used the HTBI primer set. TCRdb independently ran MiXCR on the multiplex PCR reads; one entry per CDR3 protein. The sample yields about half a million distinct CDR3 sequences, less than 20% seen once. What was sequenced was blood. The receptor set was obtained from a man in his forties with Graves' ophthalmopathy.

In this sample, this clonotype turned up a few times. V is TRBV19 and J is TRBJ1-6, with TRBD1 as a possible D gene (6 bases). V was clipped by 4 bases and J by 7 bases, with 14 bases between them. The CDR3 is made up of 15 amino acids. Germline-derived CDR1 and CDR2 are LNHDA and SQIVND (reference sequence). The CDR3 region has the DNA TGTGCCAGTAGTAGGGGGGACAACAGGAATTCACCCCTCCACTTT. Translating gives CASSRGDNRNSPLHF. The full variable domain, its missing parts supplied by reference TRBV19 and TRBJ1-6, is DGGITQSPKYLFRKEGQNVTLSCEQNLNHDAMYWYRQDPGQGLRLIYYSQIVNDFQKGDIAEGYSVSREKKESFPLTVTSAQKNPTAFYLCASSRGDNRNSPLHFGNGTRLTVT.

This clonotype was recorded at least ten times. The chain uses TRBV9 and TRBJ2-5; no clear D gene. This CDR3 spans 13 amino acids. CDR1 SGDLS and CDR2 YYNGEE come from the germline V gene. The V and J ends lost 2 bases and 5 bases respectively, with 10 bases between them. The CDR3 DNA sequence: TGTGCCAGCAGCGTCCTGCCCTTGGAGACCCAGTACTTC. This translates into CASSVLPLETQYF.

The chain is built from TRBV3-1 and TRBJ2-3; 12 bases agree with TRBD2. The CDR3 consists of 18 residues. J lost 2 bases, V lost 2 bases, and 8 bases had no gene match. CDR1 is LGHDT and CDR2 is YNNKEL in the germline V gene (reference sequence). CDR3 DNA: TGTGCCAGCAGCCAACTAGCGGGGGGGCTAATTTACACAGATACGCAGTATTTT. Protein: CASSQLAGGLIYTDTQYF.

This clonotype appeared many times. The J gene is TRBJ2-7, the V gene TRBV7-8; D unclear. Germline loops: CDR1 SGHVS, CDR2 FQNEAQ. V lost 1 base, J lost 3 bases, and 10 bases lay in between. The length of the CDR3 is 14 residues. CDR3 sequence: CASSLDGYDYEQYF. The CDR3, as DNA: TGTGCCAGCAGCTTAGATGGGTATGACTACGAGCAGTACTTC.

In its sample, this clonotype was seen many times. J is TRBJ1-4 and V is TRBV20-1; 8 nucleotides agree with TRBD1. Germline loops: CDR1 DFQATT, CDR2 SNEGSKA (reference sequence). With V trimmed by 5 bases and J by 3 bases, 8 bases remained unmatched. The CDR3 consists of 15 residues. CDR3 DNA: TGCAGTGCTGGCTCCAGGGGGCGAGCTAATGAAAAACTGTTTTTT. Its protein product is CSAGSRGRANEKLFF.

The gene calls are TRBV11-2 and TRBJ2-3; TRBD2 agrees at 16 bases. V gave up 8 bases and J gave up 5 bases; unmatched junction bases: 19. From germline, CDR1 is SGHAT and CDR2 FQNNGV. CDR3 length: 20 amino acids. CDR3: CASGYPPTGTSGRGQDTQYF. The DNA of the CDR3 is TGTGCCAGCGGATACCCCCCTACCGGGACTAGCGGGAGGGGGCAAGATACGCAGTATTTT. Complete variable domain (other parts from reference TRBV11-2 and TRBJ2-3): EAGVAQSPRYKIIEKRQSVAFWCNPISGHATLYWYQQILGQGPKLLIQFQNNGVVDDSQLPKDRFSAERLKGVDSTLKIQPAKLEDSAVYLCASGYPPTGTSGRGQDTQYFGPGTRLTVL.

This chain uses TRBV5-6 with TRBJ2-1; 12 positions agree with TRBD2. The CDR3 loop spans 17 amino acids. The V and J ends lost 3 bases and 10 bases, in that order; junction bases with no gene match: 14. Per germline, CDR1 SGHDT and CDR2 YYEEEE. CDR3 in amino acids: CASSSDLGLAGKREQFF. The CDR3 nucleotides are TGTGCCAGCAGCTCTGACTTAGGACTAGCGGGAAAGCGGGAGCAGTTCTTC.

The table lists this clonotype with a count of one. The J gene is TRBJ1-2, the V gene TRBV10-3, with TRBD1 matching 11 bases. The CDR3 runs to 16 residues. Germline loops: CDR1 ENHRY, CDR2 SYGVKD. The V segment lost 3 bases and the J segment 0 bases; nucleotides outside the gene matches: 3. The chain's CDR3 is CAISEGQGAPNYGYTF. In DNA, the CDR3 is TGTGCCATCAGTGAAGGACAGGGGGCCCCTAACTATGGCTACACCTTC.

At least ten counts were recorded for this clonotype. The J gene is TRBJ2-5, the V gene TRBV20-1; D might be TRBD1 (5 bases). The CDR3 length is 11 residues. The germline CDR1 and CDR2 sequences are DFQATT and SNEGSKA (reference sequence). With 3 bases removed from V and 5 bases from J, the gap between germline ends came to 7 bases. The CDR3 DNA reads as TGCAGTGCTAGTCAGGGCGAGACCCAGTACTTC. Its protein is CSASQGETQYF.

The chain carries TRBV4-3 and TRBJ1-4; 10 nucleotides align to TRBD1. Germline values: CDR1 LGHNA, CDR2 YSLEER. The V segment lost 2 bases and the J segment 11 bases; nucleotides outside the gene matches: 8. This CDR3 has 15 residues. The CDR3 protein is CASSQSTGGSTKLFF. CDR3 DNA: TGCGCCAGCAGCCAATCGACAGGGGGCTCAACTAAACTGTTTTTT.

There are many counts of this clonotype. The rearrangement uses TRBV5-1 and TRBJ1-1; the D is unclear. CDR1 is SGHRS, CDR2 YFSETQ, per germline. The CDR3 loop spans 14 amino acids. Trimming took off 0 bases at V and 1 base at J, with 7 bases between the two ends. CDR3 nucleotide sequence: TGCGCCAGCAGCTTGGGTAGAGGGAACACTGAAGCTTTCTTT. Protein sequence: CASSLGRGNTEAFF.

The chain is built from TRBV5-1 and TRBJ1-2; weak D call: TRBD1 (5 bases). Trimming shortened V by 2 bases and J by 8 bases, and 13 bases separated the two germline ends. The CDR3 runs 13 residues. Germline V gene lookup returns CDR1 SGHRS and CDR2 YFSETQ. The CDR3 sequence: CASSLQVLGGYTF. CDR3 nucleotide sequence: TGCGCCAGCAGCTTACAGGTTTTGGGCGGCTACACCTTC. Variable domain in full (rest from reference TRBV5-1 and TRBJ1-2): KAGVTQTPRYLIKTRGQQVTLSCSPISGHRSVSWYQQTPGQGLQFLFEYFSETQRNKGNFPGRFSGRQFSNSRSEMNVSTLELGDSALYLCASSLQVLGGYTFGSGTRLTVV.

The rearrangement links TRBV11-3 to TRBJ2-2; D may be TRBD2 (6 bases). Germline V gene sequence: CDR1 SGHNT, CDR2 YENEEA. V dropped 3 bases and J dropped 4 bases, with 12 bases sitting between them. This CDR3 region has 15 residues. CDR3 loop: CASSFGGIGTGELFF. As DNA, the CDR3 is TGTGCCAGCAGCTTCGGAGGGATCGGCACCGGGGAGCTGTTTTTT.

This clonotype was observed many times. The chain carries TRBV2 and TRBJ2-5, with D tentatively TRBD1 or TRBD2 (6 bases each). This CDR3 region has 15 residues. The V end lost 6 bases, the J end lost 1 base, and 15 bases lay between the germline ends. CDR1 is SNHLY and CDR2 is FYNNEI in the germline V gene. The CDR3 sequence: CASSGGTFGQETQYF. CDR3 bases: TGTGCCAGCAGCGGCGGGACATTTGGCCAAGAGACCCAGTACTTC.

This rearrangement joins TRBV6-1 to TRBJ1-1; no definite D call. This CDR3 is 12 amino acids long. Per germline, CDR1 MNHNS and CDR2 SASEGT. V shed 0 bases and J shed 6 bases, with 5 bases lying between them. This CDR3 reads CASSEALSEAFF. As DNA, the CDR3 is TGTGCCAGCAGTGAAGCTCTTTCTGAAGCTTTCTTT.

This rearrangement joins TRBV5-1 to TRBJ2-7; a possible D gene is TRBD2 (5 bases). V lost 2 bases to trimming and J lost 0 bases, with 12 bases between them. Germline CDR1 reads SGHRS; CDR2 reads YFSETQ. CDR3 length equals 15 residues. In DNA form, the CDR3 reads TGCGCCAGCAGCTTAGGAATAGGGAGCTCCTACGAGCAGTACTTC. Its protein is CASSLGIGSSYEQYF.

This clonotype has only a few counts. The chain is built from TRBV28 and TRBJ1-1; D uncertain. Between the trimmed V and J ends, which lost 6 bases and 5 bases, there was a span of 13 bases. The germline gives CDR1 MDHEN, CDR2 SYDVKM. The CDR3 consists of 13 residues. CDR3 coding DNA: TGTGCCAGCAGGGTTTCAGGCTTGACTGAAGCTTTCTTT. Translated, it gives CASRVSGLTEAFF.

The chain combines TRBV30 with TRBJ2-2; D is ambiguous. This CDR3 spans 15 amino acids. In germline, CDR1 is GTSNPN, CDR2 SVGIG (reference sequence). V was trimmed by 4 bases and J by 0 bases, leaving 12 bases between them. Here the CDR3 DNA reads TGTGCCTGGACGGGTCTAGGCACGAACACCGGGGAGCTGTTTTTT. Translation gives CAWTGLGTNTGELFF.

This clonotype turned up a few times. The V call is TRBV3-1, the J call TRBJ2-3; D is possibly TRBD1 (5 bases). CDR1 is LGHDT, CDR2 YNNKEL, per germline (reference sequence). This CDR3 region has 15 residues. Trimming pared 1 base from V and 11 bases from J, leaving 19 bases between. This chain's CDR3 is CASSQGQGLVMGQYF. DNA for the CDR3: TGTGCCAGCAGCCAAGGGCAGGGCCTTGTCATGGGGCAGTATTTT.

This chain connects TRBV3-1 to TRBJ2-5; TRBD2 agrees at 7 bases. The CDR3 is made up of 13 amino acids. The germline V gene has CDR1 LGHDT and CDR2 YNNKEL (reference sequence). V trimming: 1 base; J trimming: 10 bases; junction bases outside the gene matches: 6. Here the CDR3 DNA reads TGTGCCAGCAGCCAAGGGACTAGGCCACACCAGTACTTC. This encodes CASSQGTRPHQYF.